Listed below are T cell receptor beta chains from one sample, sequenced in a study of beta chain features in type 1 diabetes. Clones were read by immunoSEQ multiplex PCR, and TCRdb kept only the in-frame ones, dropping some. The sample carries hundreds of thousands of clones, over 12% recorded once. The source material was naive CD4+ T cells from blood. The receptors here all came from a man aged 18 to 35 with type 1 diabetes. Each CDR3 is given with its conserved first and last residue. A D gene is named only where the DNA matches it firmly. A row's size may be missing; if present it is once, few, many or a size class.

D: NA; length: 11; size: few; V: TRBV28; J: TRBJ2-1; CDR3: CASSLGVLQFF; DNA: TGTGCCAGCAGTCTAGGGGTTCTGCAGTTCTTC
D: NA; length: 10; size: NA; V: TRBV20-1; J: TRBJ2-5; CDR3: CSASTETQYF; DNA: TGCAGTGCGTCGACAGAGACCCAGTACTTC
D: NA; length: 14; size: few; V: TRBV2; J: TRBJ2-7; CDR3: CASSEIDPTYEQYF; DNA: TGTGCCAGCAGTGAAATCGACCCGACCTACGAGCAGTACTTC
D: TRBD2; length: 17; size: NA; V: TRBV9; J: TRBJ2-1; CDR3: CASSGDGTSGGYNEQFF; DNA: TGTGCCAGCAGCGGCGACGGGACTAGCGGGGGATACAATGAGCAGTTCTTC
D: TRBD1; length: 13; size: few; V: TRBV29-1; J: TRBJ2-7; CDR3: CSVRRTGSYEQYF; DNA: TGCAGCGTTCGTCGGACAGGCTCCTACGAGCAGTACTTC
D: TRBD1; length: 13; size: NA; V: TRBV7-2; J: TRBJ1-1; CDR3: CASSSGQYTEAFF; DNA: TGTGCCAGCAGCTCGGGACAGTACACTGAAGCTTTCTTT
D: TRBD2; length: 16; size: few; V: TRBV7-3; J: TRBJ2-1; CDR3: CASSPKGLAVYNEQFF; DNA: TGTGCCAGCAGCCCAAAGGGGCTAGCGGTCTACAATGAGCAGTTCTTC
D: NA; length: 14; size: few; V: TRBV6-5; J: TRBJ2-7; CDR3: CASSYDLTSYEQYF; DNA: TGTGCCAGCAGTTACGATCTGACCTCCTACGAGCAGTACTTC
D: NA; length: 14; size: few; V: TRBV7-8; J: TRBJ2-2; CDR3: CASSLGGGRGELFF; DNA: TGTGCCAGCAGCTTAGGTGGGGGCCGCGGGGAGCTGTTTTTT
D: NA; length: 12; size: few; V: TRBV15; J: TRBJ2-1; CDR3: CATSFLYNEQFF; DNA: TGTGCCACCAGCTTCTTATACAATGAGCAGTTCTTC
D: NA; length: 13; size: NA; V: TRBV14; J: TRBJ1-2; CDR3: CASSRTVGYGYTF; DNA: TGTGCCAGCAGCCGTACGGTGGGCTATGGCTACACCTTC
D: TRBD2; length: 18; size: few; V: TRBV7-9; J: TRBJ2-7; CDR3: CASSPSGRGGRRSYEQYF; DNA: TGTGCCAGCAGCCCATCGGGCCGGGGGGGCCGAAGATCCTACGAGCAGTACTTC
D: NA; length: 13; size: few; V: TRBV27; J: TRBJ2-7; CDR3: CASSLREGYEQYF; DNA: TGTGCCAGCAGTCTCCGCGAGGGCTACGAGCAGTACTTC
D: TRBD2; length: 14; size: NA; V: TRBV6-5; J: TRBJ2-5; CDR3: CASRMQLAYETQYF; DNA: TGTGCCAGCAGGATGCAACTAGCGTACGAGACCCAGTACTTC
D: NA; length: 11; size: few; V: TRBV2; J: TRBJ2-1; CDR3: CASRRLPGQFF; DNA: TGTGCCAGCAGGCGACTCCCCGGGCAGTTCTTC
D: NA; length: 14; size: NA; V: TRBV7-2; J: TRBJ2-3; CDR3: CASSLAFGENTQYF; DNA: TGTGCCAGCAGCTTAGCGTTCGGGGAGAATACGCAGTATTTT
D: NA; length: 12; size: few; V: TRBV30; J: TRBJ1-5; CDR3: CAWSRENQPQHF; DNA: TGTGCCTGGAGTAGAGAGAATCAGCCCCAGCATTTT
D: TRBD2; length: 19; size: NA; V: TRBV4-1; J: TRBJ2-1; CDR3: CASSQDRRRRLAKYNEQFF; DNA: TGCGCCAGCAGCCAAGATCGGCGCCGACGACTAGCGAAATACAATGAGCAGTTCTTC
D: TRBD2; length: 15; size: NA; V: TRBV5-1; J: TRBJ2-1; CDR3: CASSLGTSESSEQFF; DNA: TGCGCCAGCAGCTTGGGGACTAGCGAGTCTAGTGAGCAGTTCTTC
D: NA; length: 17; size: NA; V: TRBV4-1; J: TRBJ2-7; CDR3: CASSQDRGTASSYEQYF; DNA: TGCGCCAGCAGCCAAGATCGAGGAACGGCGAGCTCCTACGAGCAGTACTTC
D: NA; length: 14; size: few; V: TRBV4-1; J: TRBJ1-6; CDR3: CASSQKGNNSPLHF; DNA: TGCGCCAGCAGCCAAAAGGGGAACAATTCACCCCTCCACTTT
D: NA; length: 16; size: NA; V: TRBV18; J: TRBJ2-6; CDR3: CASSLRANSGANVLTF; DNA: TGTGCCAGCTCACTCCGAGCGAACTCTGGGGCCAACGTCCTGACTTTC
D: TRBD2; length: 16; size: NA; V: TRBV30; J: TRBJ2-5; CDR3: CAWSVMGGRVSETQYF; DNA: TGTGCCTGGAGTGTAATGGGCGGGAGAGTTTCGGAGACCCAGTACTTC
D: NA; length: 14; size: NA; V: TRBV30; J: TRBJ1-5; CDR3: CAWSFQAWGQPQHF; DNA: TGTGCCTGGAGTTTCCAGGCCTGGGGACAGCCCCAGCATTTT
D: NA; length: 13; size: NA; V: TRBV25-1; J: TRBJ1-1; CDR3: CASSKVGLAEAFF; DNA: TGTGCCAGCAGCAAGGTGGGGTTGGCTGAAGCTTTCTTT
D: TRBD1; length: 16; size: NA; V: TRBV7-9; J: TRBJ2-5; CDR3: CASSPLQAGGAETQYF; DNA: TGTGCCAGCAGCCCCCTGCAGGCAGGGGGCGCAGAGACCCAGTACTTC
D: NA; length: 11; size: NA; V: TRBV19; J: TRBJ1-1; CDR3: CASIGLNEAFF; DNA: TGTGCCAGTATTGGACTCAATGAAGCTTTCTTT
D: NA; length: 13; size: NA; V: TRBV29-1; J: TRBJ1-4; CDR3: CSAKWGAGEKLFF; DNA: TGCAGCGCAAAGTGGGGGGCAGGTGAAAAACTGTTTTTT
D: NA; length: 13; size: few; V: TRBV7-9; J: TRBJ1-1; CDR3: CASSLYRDTEAFF; DNA: TGTGCCAGCAGCTTATACAGGGACACTGAAGCTTTCTTT
D: NA; length: 13; size: few; V: TRBV6-5; J: TRBJ1-1; CDR3: CASSLSWNTEAFF; DNA: TGTGCCAGCAGTCTTAGTTGGAACACTGAAGCTTTCTTT
D: TRBD1; length: 15; size: NA; V: TRBV6-5; J: TRBJ2-7; CDR3: CARSRNGDRDHEQYF; DNA: TGTGCCAGAAGTAGGAACGGGGACAGGGACCACGAGCAGTACTTC
D: NA; length: 12; size: NA; V: TRBV5-1; J: TRBJ1-2; CDR3: CASSETNYGYTF; DNA: TGCGCCAGCAGCGAGACTAACTATGGCTACACCTTC
D: NA; length: 13; size: NA; V: TRBV28; J: TRBJ2-4; CDR3: CASSSIPLEAQYF; DNA: TGTGCCAGCAGTTCCATACCTCTGGAGGCCCAGTACTTC
D: TRBD2; length: 16; size: NA; V: TRBV5-1; J: TRBJ2-2; CDR3: CASSRSGNRVTGELFF; DNA: TGCGCCAGCAGCCGTAGCGGGAATCGGGTCACCGGGGAGCTGTTTTTT
D: TRBD1; length: 16; size: few; V: TRBV27; J: TRBJ1-3; CDR3: CASSPGQGASGNTIYF; DNA: TGTGCCAGCAGTCCAGGACAGGGGGCCTCTGGAAACACCATATATTTT
D: NA; length: 14; size: NA; V: TRBV5-1; J: TRBJ2-7; CDR3: CASSPGRSGDEQYF; DNA: TGCGCCAGCAGCCCGGGACGCTCAGGAGACGAGCAGTACTTC
D: TRBD1; length: 14; size: few; V: TRBV7-2; J: TRBJ2-7; CDR3: CASRHTGGKDEQYF; DNA: TGTGCCAGCAGGCATACAGGGGGCAAGGACGAGCAGTACTTC
D: NA; length: 16; size: NA; V: TRBV2; J: TRBJ1-5; CDR3: CASSPRSRVGNQPQHF; DNA: TGTGCCAGCAGCCCCCGCAGCCGTGTGGGCAATCAGCCCCAGCATTTT
D: NA; length: 12; size: few; V: TRBV25-1; J: TRBJ1-4; CDR3: CAAGHLNEKLFF; DNA: TGTGCGGCGGGACACCTTAATGAAAAACTGTTTTTT
D: TRBD1; length: 11; size: NA; V: TRBV29-1; J: TRBJ2-7; CDR3: CSVGQTYEQYF; DNA: TGCAGCGTGGGACAGACCTACGAGCAGTACTTC
D: TRBD1; length: 14; size: NA; V: TRBV5-6; J: TRBJ1-1; CDR3: CASSFPGQVTEAFF; DNA: TGTGCCAGCAGCTTCCCGGGACAGGTCACTGAAGCTTTCTTT
D: TRBD1; length: 14; size: NA; V: TRBV6-5; J: TRBJ1-1; CDR3: CASRTGTGNTEAFF; DNA: TGTGCCAGCAGGACCGGGACAGGGAACACTGAAGCTTTCTTT
D: TRBD1; length: 14; size: few; V: TRBV27; J: TRBJ2-7; CDR3: CASSWDRATYEQYF; DNA: TGTGCCAGCAGTTGGGACAGGGCAACCTACGAGCAGTACTTC
D: NA; length: 15; size: NA; V: TRBV6-5; J: TRBJ2-3; CDR3: CASSYGTGSTDTQYF; DNA: TGTGCCAGCAGCTACGGGACGGGAAGCACAGATACGCAGTATTTT
D: TRBD1; length: 12; size: few; V: TRBV29-1; J: TRBJ2-1; CDR3: CSVDRGYNEQFF; DNA: TGCAGCGTGGACAGGGGCTACAATGAGCAGTTCTTC